The subject of this entry is one T cell receptor beta chain. Deletions cut 6 bases from V and 14 bases from J, with 22 bases between. The CDR3 extends over 13 amino acids. The record originates from a study of blood T cell repertoires in COVID-19. Study-wide background: Samples of COVID-19 (acute and convalescent) were obtained from the United States, Italy and Spain. In each case, the material was cDNA or gDNA derived from T cells, B-cell-depleted T cells, or PBMCs.

In the authors' methods: Estimates of nucleated cell counts were drawn from the amplification of reference gene primers. Profiling relied on immunoSEQ multiplex PCR, and the TCRdb table lists in-frame clones only, not all of them. V and J calls and clone size follow that table, whereas D and trimming were derived from the DNA. The sample includes some 260,000 clones, roughly 87% seen only once; the top ten take around 0.78%. Sequenced: peripheral blood. The chain couples TRBV12-3 or TRBV12-4 to TRBJ1-1; a possible D gene is TRBD1 (6 bases). The source is a woman aged 25 to 39 with acute or convalescent COVID-19. The CDR3 DNA reads TGTGCCAGCAGGTTTCGGACAGCCTCCACGGTATTCTTT. Translation gives CASRFRTASTVFF.